The clone carrying this TCR beta chain was recorded many times. What it binds is not known. This sample is part of a study of T cells after yellow fever vaccination. Whole-study results and caveats: Clones that expanded after primary vaccination mostly reappeared after the booster (around 96% CD4, 88% CD8).

The trim removed 3 bases at V and 5 bases at J, leaving 7 bases unmatched. The CDR3 runs 14 residues. Per the germline V gene, CDR1 is SGHVS and CDR2 is FQNEAQ. In making TCR cDNA, 5'RACE template switching added a universal primer site and UMIs to it. TCRdb processed the 5' RACE reads anew with MiXCR; each CDR3 protein has one entry. The table lists a few hundred thousand distinct CDR3 sequences, approximately 4.5% of them singletons. The TCR originated in a man between 18 and 29 years old who received the YFV17D yellow fever vaccine. The V gene is TRBV7-8, the J gene TRBJ2-7, with TRBD1 matching over 7 bases. The sample was PBMCs, taken 15 days after the yellow fever booster vaccination. In DNA form, the CDR3 reads TGTGCCAGCAGCTTGAGAAACAGGGGAAACGAGCAGTACGTC. This sequence encodes CASSLRNRGNEQYV.